The subject of this entry is one T cell receptor (beta chain). Its antigen specificity is not known. It has no much larger one-base neighbor in the sample; base qualities were not kept. The time point label, read with the paper, signifies: week 3, after first cycle of checkpoint inhibitor. Blood samples were taken at two points: before treatment (T0) and at week 3 (W3), which came after the first cycle of checkpoint blockade. Except for a couple of patients with rapid clinical progression, response was assessed 12 weeks after the first infusion by RECIST 1.1; disease control meant complete response, partial response or stable disease. Patients were not eligible if they had prior systemic cancer treatment, concomitant immunosuppressant therapy or synchronous other active malignancies. Bulk PBMC and plasma cell-free DNA were both sequenced for TCR beta so that circulating cells and T cell turnover could be tracked. PBMC were isolated from blood with Lymphoprep and SepMate tubes, followed by red cell lysis. DNA from PBMC and sorted T cell subsets was extracted with QIAamp DNA Blood Mini kits.

For every bulk PBMC sample, a fixed 350 ng of DNA was loaded. Following the manufacturer instructions, the immunoSEQ TCRb Assay kit was used to amplify TCR beta CDR3 sequences from genomic DNA. The KAPA Library Quantification Kit for Illumina platforms was used to quantify the pooled libraries by qPCR. Pooled libraries were clustered at 0.6-1.1 pM and sequenced on an Illumina NextSeq 500. The authors' pipeline ran thus. Analysis of the TCR data relied on immunoSEQ ANALYZER and the R LymphoSeq package. A rearrangement efficiency score was calculated as productive divided by the sum of productive and non-productive CDR3 sequences. Within each patient, timepoints were compared pairwise for clonality, measured with the Gini coefficient, and for diversity, measured with the Renyi index at alpha=1. In LymphoSeq, clonal relatedness was computed with an edit distance of 3 and repertoire similarity was computed with the Bhattacharyya coefficient. Linear discriminant analysis on week-3 changes in clonality and diversity was built with the R MASS and caret packages to classify response. As stored in TCRdb, this immuneACCESS dataset retains in-frame rearrangements with V and J assigned. A fraction of the clones does not appear; measured against another copy, unresolved V genes explain less than half of the discrepancy, and the remainder lacks a known reason. That table supplies the V and J calls and clone size; D and trimming were determined from the DNA. The sample table holds some 12,000 clones, of which roughly 84% were seen once. About 15% of the sample comes from the top ten.

The data were taken from a study of blood T cell dynamics during melanoma immunotherapy (dated by TCRdb to about 2020). With respect to the entire study: The patients had metastatic melanoma and were given first-line pembrolizumab or nivolumab plus ipilimumab as standard of care in the United Kingdom. To find early correlates of response, peripheral T cell receptor repertoires were profiled in metastatic melanoma patients before and after one cycle of checkpoint inhibitor therapy. Consecutive patients formed a training cohort, and a further independent group of patients from the same centre was pooled into an external validation set. Study-wide conclusions, independent of this receptor: The study was unable to establish whether the T cell clones driving the repertoire changes were melanoma-specific or instead reflected general immune activation. The relatively small sample size was acknowledged as a potential limitation on generalization of the results. A bifurcated reorganization of the PBMC repertoire at W3, with increased clonality or increased diversity, was observed in patients who later achieved disease control, unlike in progressors.

V loses 2 bases, J loses 5 bases, and the germline ends lie 10 bases apart. Its CDR3 holds 14 amino acids, cysteine through phenylalanine. Here the CDR3 DNA is all that survives: 42 bases in frame from base 1. Per the germline V gene, ENHRY is the CDR1 and SYGVKD is the CDR2. The V gene is TRBV10-3 and the J gene is TRBJ1-5, with the D gene not confidently named. This material consisted of blood, taken from a patient treated with checkpoint blockade. The clonotype was recovered from a human donor with melanoma. In nucleotide form, the sequence is TGTGCCATCAGTGAGGGGCCTCAAGATCAGCCCCAGCATTTT. It codes for CAISEGPQDQPQHF.